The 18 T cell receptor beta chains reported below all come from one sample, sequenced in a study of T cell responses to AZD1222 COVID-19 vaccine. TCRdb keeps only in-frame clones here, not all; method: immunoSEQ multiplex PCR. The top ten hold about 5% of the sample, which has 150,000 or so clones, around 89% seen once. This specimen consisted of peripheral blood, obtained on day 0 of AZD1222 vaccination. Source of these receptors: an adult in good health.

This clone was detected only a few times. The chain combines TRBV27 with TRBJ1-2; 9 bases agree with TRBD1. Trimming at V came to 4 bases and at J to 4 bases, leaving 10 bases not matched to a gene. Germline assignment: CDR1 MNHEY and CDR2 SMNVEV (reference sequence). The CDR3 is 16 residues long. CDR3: CASSSSPGTGSYGYTF. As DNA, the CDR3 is TGTGCCAGCAGTTCCTCCCCCGGGACAGGGTCCTATGGCTACACCTTC.

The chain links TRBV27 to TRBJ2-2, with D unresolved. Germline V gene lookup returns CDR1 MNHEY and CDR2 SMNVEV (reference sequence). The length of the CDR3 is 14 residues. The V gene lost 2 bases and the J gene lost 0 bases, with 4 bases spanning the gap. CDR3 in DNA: TGTGCCAGCAGTTTACGGGCGAACACCGGGGAGCTGTTTTTT. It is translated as CASSLRANTGELFF.

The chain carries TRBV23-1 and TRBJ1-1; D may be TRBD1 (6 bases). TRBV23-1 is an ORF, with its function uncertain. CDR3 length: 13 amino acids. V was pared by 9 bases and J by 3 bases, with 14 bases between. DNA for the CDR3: TGCGCCAGGACGGACAGTTTACACACTGAAGCTTTCTTT. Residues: CARTDSLHTEAFF.

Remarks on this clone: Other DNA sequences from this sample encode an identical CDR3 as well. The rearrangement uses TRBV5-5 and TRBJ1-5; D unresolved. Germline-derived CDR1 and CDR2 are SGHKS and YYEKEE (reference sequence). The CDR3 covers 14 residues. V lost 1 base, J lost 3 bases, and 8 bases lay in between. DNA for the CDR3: TGTGCCAGCAGCTTGCGCCCTTACAATCAGCCCCAGCATTTT. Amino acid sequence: CASSLRPYNQPQHF.

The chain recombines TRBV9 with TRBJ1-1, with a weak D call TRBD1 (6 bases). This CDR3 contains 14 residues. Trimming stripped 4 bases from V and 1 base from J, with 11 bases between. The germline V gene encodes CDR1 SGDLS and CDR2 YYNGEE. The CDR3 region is CASSPGTQNTEAFF. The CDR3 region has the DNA TGTGCCAGCAGCCCCGGGACACAGAACACTGAAGCTTTCTTT.

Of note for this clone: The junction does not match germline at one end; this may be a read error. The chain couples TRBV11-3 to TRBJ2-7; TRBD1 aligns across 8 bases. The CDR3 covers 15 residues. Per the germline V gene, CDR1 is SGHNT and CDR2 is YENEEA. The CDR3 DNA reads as TGTGTCAGCAGGGCCGGCGGGACAGGTCTATACGAGCAGTACTTC. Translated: CVSRAGGTGLYEQYF.

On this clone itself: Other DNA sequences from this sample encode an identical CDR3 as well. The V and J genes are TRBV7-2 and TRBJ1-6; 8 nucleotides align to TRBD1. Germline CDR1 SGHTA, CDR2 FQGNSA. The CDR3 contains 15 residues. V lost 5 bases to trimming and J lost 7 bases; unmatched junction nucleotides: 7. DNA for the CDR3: TGTGCCAGCAGCGGACAGGGAGCCCCGAATTCACCCCTCCACTTT. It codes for CASSGQGAPNSPLHF. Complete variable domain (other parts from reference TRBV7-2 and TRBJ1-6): GAGVSQSPSNKVTEKGKDVELRCDPISGHTALYWYRQSLGQGLEFLIYFQGNSAPDKSGLPSDRFSAERTGGSVSTLTIQRTQQEDSAVYLCASSGQGAPNSPLHFGNGTRLTVT.

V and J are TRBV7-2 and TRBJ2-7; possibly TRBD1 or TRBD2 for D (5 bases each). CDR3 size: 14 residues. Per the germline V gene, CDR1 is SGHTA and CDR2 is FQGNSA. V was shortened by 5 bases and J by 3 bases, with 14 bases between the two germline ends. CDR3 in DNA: TGTGCCAGCAGCCCTCCGGGACGCATCTACGAGCAGTACTTC. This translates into CASSPPGRIYEQYF.

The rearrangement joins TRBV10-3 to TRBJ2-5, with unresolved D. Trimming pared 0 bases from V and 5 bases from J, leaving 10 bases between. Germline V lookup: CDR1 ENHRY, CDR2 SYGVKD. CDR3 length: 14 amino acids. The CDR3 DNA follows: TGTGCCATCAGTGAGTCGACTGGGGTGGAGACCCAGTACTTC. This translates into CAISESTGVETQYF.

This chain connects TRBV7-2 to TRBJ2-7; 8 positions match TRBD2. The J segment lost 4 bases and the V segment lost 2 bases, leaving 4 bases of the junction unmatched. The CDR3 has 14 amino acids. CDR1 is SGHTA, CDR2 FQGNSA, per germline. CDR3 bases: TGTGCCAGCAGCTTAACACCGGGGGGGTACGAGCAGTACTTC. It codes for CASSLTPGGYEQYF.

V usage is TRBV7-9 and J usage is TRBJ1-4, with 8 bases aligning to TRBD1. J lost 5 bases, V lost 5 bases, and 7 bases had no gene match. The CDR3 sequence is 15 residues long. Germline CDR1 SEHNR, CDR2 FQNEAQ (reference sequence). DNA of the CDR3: TGTGCCAGCAGCGGAAGGACAGGGATAAATGAAAAACTGTTTTTT. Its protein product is CASSGRTGINEKLFF.

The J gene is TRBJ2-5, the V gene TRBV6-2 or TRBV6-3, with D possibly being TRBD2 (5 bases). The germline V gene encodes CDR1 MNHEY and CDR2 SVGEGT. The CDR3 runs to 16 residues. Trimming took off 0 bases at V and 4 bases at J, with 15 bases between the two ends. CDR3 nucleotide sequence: TGTGCCAGCAGTTACTCGCAAGAGGGAGCAGGAGAGACCCAGTACTTC. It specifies CASSYSQEGAGETQYF.

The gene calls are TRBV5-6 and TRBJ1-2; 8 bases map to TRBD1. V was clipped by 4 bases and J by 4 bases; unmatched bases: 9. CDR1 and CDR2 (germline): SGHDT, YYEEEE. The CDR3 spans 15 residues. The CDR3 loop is CASSLWTGWAYGYTF. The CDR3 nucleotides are TGTGCCAGCAGCCTATGGACAGGGTGGGCCTATGGCTACACCTTC. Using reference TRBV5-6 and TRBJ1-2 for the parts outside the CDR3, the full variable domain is DAGVTQSPTHLIKTRGQQVTLRCSPKSGHDTVSWYQQALGQGPQFIFQYYEEEERQRGNFPDRFSGHQFPNYSSELNVNALLLGDSALYLCASSLWTGWAYGYTFGSGTRLTVV.

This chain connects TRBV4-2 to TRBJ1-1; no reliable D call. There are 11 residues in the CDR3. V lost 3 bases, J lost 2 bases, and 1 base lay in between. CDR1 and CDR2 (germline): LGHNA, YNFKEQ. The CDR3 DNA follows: TGTGCCAGCAGCCATAACACTGAAGCTTTCTTT. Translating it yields CASSHNTEAFF.

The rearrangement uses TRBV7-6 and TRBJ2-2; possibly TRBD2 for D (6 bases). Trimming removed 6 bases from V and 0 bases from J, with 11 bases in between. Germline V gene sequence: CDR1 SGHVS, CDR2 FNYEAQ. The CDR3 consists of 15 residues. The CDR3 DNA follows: TGTGCCAGCAGGTTTAGCGGAGCGAACACCGGGGAGCTGTTTTTT. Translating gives CASRFSGANTGELFF. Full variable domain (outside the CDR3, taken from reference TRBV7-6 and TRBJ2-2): GAGVSQSPRYKVTKRGQDVALRCDPISGHVSLYWYRQALGQGPEFLTYFNYEAQQDKSGLPNDRFSAERPEGSISTLTIQRTEQRDSAMYRCASRFSGANTGELFFGEGSRLTVL.

The CDR3 loop reads CATSRDGVGANQPQHF. The DNA for the CDR3 is TGTGCCACCAGCAGAGATGGTGTAGGGGCAAATCAGCCCCAGCATTTT. The rearrangement joins TRBV15 to TRBJ1-5; D perhaps matches TRBD1 (5 bases). Trimming stripped 0 bases from V and 4 bases from J, with 13 bases between. The CDR3 is made up of 16 amino acids. The V gene's germline CDR1 is LNHNV and CDR2 YYDKDF (reference sequence).

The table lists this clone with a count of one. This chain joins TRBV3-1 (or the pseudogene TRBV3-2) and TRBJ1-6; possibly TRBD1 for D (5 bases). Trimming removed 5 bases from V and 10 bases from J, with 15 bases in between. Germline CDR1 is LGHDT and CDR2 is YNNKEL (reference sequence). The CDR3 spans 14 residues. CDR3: CASSLDLRGSPLHF. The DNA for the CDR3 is TGTGCCAGCAGCTTAGACCTAAGGGGATCACCCCTCCACTTT.

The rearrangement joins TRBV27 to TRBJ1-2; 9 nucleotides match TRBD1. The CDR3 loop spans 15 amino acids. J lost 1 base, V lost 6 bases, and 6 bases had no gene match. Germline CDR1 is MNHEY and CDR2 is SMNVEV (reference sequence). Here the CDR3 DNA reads TGTGCCAGCAGGCAACAGGGGGCCGGTAACTATGGCTACACCTTC. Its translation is CASRQQGAGNYGYTF.